This TCR beta chain was captured by sequencing in a study of blood T cell repertoires in COVID-19. Study context: Specimens from acute and convalescent COVID-19 originated in the United States, Italy and Spain. Sample material is recorded as cDNA or gDNA derived from T cells, B-cell-depleted T cells, or PBMCs.

Libraries were prepared by immunoSEQ multiplex PCR; TCRdb keeps only in-frame clonotypes and omits some of them. The data show about 260,000 clones, nearly 90% seen once. V lost 7 bases to trimming and J lost 4 bases; unmatched junction nucleotides: 6. Per germline, CDR1 SGHTA and CDR2 FQGNSA. This CDR3 comprises 14 residues. Sample: peripheral blood. The rearrangement links TRBV7-2 to TRBJ2-7, with 11 positions matching TRBD2. This receptor was obtained from a human donor in a cohort sampled during active COVID-19. CDR3: CASTLAGGVYEQYF. The CDR3 DNA follows: TGTGCCAGCACCCTAGCGGGGGGAGTTTACGAGCAGTACTTC.